The 26 T cell receptor beta chains below were found in one sample sequenced in a study of human T cells and chemical hapten exposure. Time point reported: pre-sensitization, week 0. Treatment described: therapeutic diphenylcyclopropenone sensitization with weekly scalp DPC. TCRdb reprocessed the RACE reads with MiXCR, giving one entry per CDR3 protein. The sample has approximately 260,000 distinct CDR3 sequences; over 8% are singletons. Sequencing was performed on whole blood, taken in connection with sensitization to the hapten diphenylcyclopropenone (DPC). The receptors originated from a woman between 35 and 50 years old with alopecia areata. Some clones in this sample may be carry-over from other donors' samples.

This clonotype was detected many times. The V gene is TRBV4-2, the J gene TRBJ2-2; 9 positions agree with TRBD1. The germline V gene encodes CDR1 LGHNA and CDR2 YNFKEQ. The CDR3 contains 15 residues. The J segment lost 4 bases and the V segment lost 4 bases, leaving 4 bases of the junction unmatched. The CDR3 DNA reads as TGTGCCAGCAGCCCAGGGACAGGGTCCACCGGGGAGCTGTTTTTT. Protein sequence: CASSPGTGSTGELFF.

V and J are TRBV7-2 and TRBJ1-2; 7 bases match TRBD1. The CDR3 has 14 residues. CDR1 is SGHTA, CDR2 FQGNSA, per germline. With V trimmed by 5 bases and J by 1 base, 4 bases remained unmatched. The CDR3, as DNA: TGTGCCAGCAGCCCCGACAGGGATAACTATGGCTACACCTTC. Translation gives CASSPDRDNYGYTF.

This clonotype was detected only a few times. This chain links TRBV7-9 with TRBJ1-1, with 8 positions matching TRBD1. Trimming at V came to 3 bases and at J to 1 base, leaving 13 bases not matched to a gene. Germline CDR1 SEHNR, CDR2 FQNEAQ (reference sequence). CDR3 length: 18 residues. CDR3 region: CASSFLLRQGKENTEAFF. CDR3 in DNA: TGTGCCAGCAGCTTCCTCCTTCGACAGGGGAAGGAGAACACTGAAGCTTTCTTT.

This clonotype was found many times. The rearrangement joins TRBV10-3 to TRBJ2-1; 11 positions agree with TRBD1. The CDR3 runs 15 residues. V lost 5 bases, J lost 8 bases, and 8 bases stayed unmatched. Germline assignment: CDR1 ENHRY and CDR2 SYGVKD. The CDR3, as DNA: TGTGCCATCAGTACCGGGACAGGGGGTCTAGATGAGCAGTTCTTC. It specifies CAISTGTGGLDEQFF.

The chain is built from TRBV6-5 and TRBJ1-5; D remains unclear. This CDR3 has 13 residues. Trimming stripped 2 bases from V and 9 bases from J, with 11 bases between. From germline, CDR1 is MNHEY and CDR2 SVGAGI. DNA of the CDR3: TGTGCCAGCAGTTACGGGCCTGACGGGCCCCAGCATTTT. Its protein is CASSYGPDGPQHF.

This chain joins TRBV20-1 and TRBJ2-1; D remains ambiguous. This CDR3 is built from 15 residues. The V gene's germline CDR1 is DFQATT and CDR2 SNEGSKA (reference sequence). V was trimmed by 2 bases and J by 2 bases, leaving 13 bases between them. This chain's CDR3 is CSARMPRHAYNEQFF. In nucleotides, the CDR3 is TGCAGTGCTAGAATGCCCAGACACGCCTACAATGAGCAGTTCTTC.

The chain recombines TRBV20-1 with TRBJ2-7; D unclear. The CDR3 is made up of 12 amino acids. The V end was cut by 8 bases, the J end by 0 bases, with 11 bases between. Germline V gives CDR1 DFQATT, CDR2 SNEGSKA (reference sequence). In DNA, the CDR3 is TGCAGTCCCCTAGGAACCTCCTACGAGCAGTACTTC. It yields the protein CSPLGTSYEQYF.

This chain uses TRBV6-6 with TRBJ1-1; no clear D. V was cut by 0 bases and J by 7 bases, with 9 bases left in between. Germline CDR1 MNHNY, CDR2 SVGAGI (reference sequence). The CDR3 spans 13 residues. CDR3 residues: CASSYSERFEAFF. The CDR3, as DNA: TGTGCCAGCAGTTACTCGGAGCGGTTTGAAGCTTTCTTT.

There are a few counts of this clonotype. This rearrangement joins TRBV5-5 to TRBJ1-5; 8 positions agree with TRBD1. Germline V CDR1 and CDR2: SGHKS, YYEKEE (reference sequence). There are 15 residues in the CDR3. With 0 bases clipped from V and 6 bases from J, the junction kept 5 bases outside the gene matches. The CDR3 region is CASSLDRGDGQPQHF. CDR3 DNA: TGTGCCAGCAGCTTGGACAGGGGGGACGGTCAGCCCCAGCATTTT.

The sample holds a few counts of this clonotype. J is TRBJ2-7 and V is TRBV7-9; D is undetermined. Germline V gene lookup returns CDR1 SEHNR and CDR2 FQNEAQ (reference sequence). Trimming stripped 5 bases from V and 2 bases from J, with 13 bases between. The CDR3 has 14 residues. Here the CDR3 DNA reads TGTGCCAGCAGCCCCCAATTTGGGCCCTACGAGCAGTACTTC. Translation gives CASSPQFGPYEQYF. The complete variable domain, with remaining parts taken from reference TRBV7-9 and TRBJ2-7, reads DTGVSQNPRHKITKRGQNVTFRCDPISEHNRLYWYRQTLGQGPEFLTYFQNEAQLEKSRLLSDRFSAERPKGSFSTLEIQRTEQGDSAMYLCASSPQFGPYEQYFGPGTRLTVT.

In this sample, this clonotype turned up a few times. The CDR3 coding sequence is TGTGCCAGCAGCTCGGACACTTACGAGCAGTACTTC. Its protein is CASSSDTYEQYF. V is TRBV5-6 and J is TRBJ2-7, with D possibly TRBD1 on 5 matching bases. The CDR3 length is 12 residues. Germline V lookup: CDR1 SGHDT, CDR2 YYEEEE. Trimming removed 3 bases at V and 4 bases at J, with 8 bases between.

J is TRBJ2-2 and V is TRBV19; D possibly corresponds to TRBD2 (5 bases). Trimming left V 5 bases short and J 7 bases short, with 17 bases between. CDR1 is LNHDA and CDR2 is SQIVND in the germline V gene (reference sequence). CDR3 length equals 15 residues. Here the CDR3 reads CASSAGLRASGELFF. The CDR3 DNA reads as TGTGCCAGTAGTGCGGGCCTTAGAGCCAGCGGGGAGCTGTTTTTT.

The V and J genes are TRBV4-3 and TRBJ2-3; 12 bases map to TRBD2. V shed 1 base and J 7 bases; nucleotides not matched to a gene: 6. CDR1 and CDR2 from the germline V gene are LGHNA and YSLEER. CDR3 length equals 16 residues. Here the CDR3 DNA reads TGCGCCAGCAGCCAAGGGCTAGCGGGAGGGCTTAATACGCAGTATTTT. Protein: CASSQGLAGGLNTQYF.

A few counts support this clonotype. The J gene is TRBJ1-5, the V gene TRBV18, with D perhaps matching TRBD1 (5 bases). The CDR3 covers 14 residues. V dropped 6 bases and J dropped 6 bases, with 15 bases sitting between them. Germline V gene data show CDR1 as KGHSH and CDR2 as LQKENI. This CDR3 is CASSVQGEVQPQHF. CDR3 nucleotide sequence: TGTGCCAGCTCCGTTCAGGGTGAGGTTCAGCCCCAGCATTTT.

This clonotype was detected ten times or more. The J gene is TRBJ2-5, the V gene TRBV24-1; D is uncertain. Trimming shortened V by 9 bases and J by 2 bases, and 9 bases separated the two germline ends. Germline loops: CDR1 KGHDR, CDR2 SFDVKD. This CDR3 spans 12 amino acids. The CDR3 sequence: CATARNQETQYF. For the CDR3, the DNA is TGTGCCACCGCCCGGAATCAAGAGACCCAGTACTTC.

The chain is built from TRBV6-1 and TRBJ1-1; D is undetermined. Trimming removed 2 bases from V and 1 base from J, with 8 bases in between. This CDR3 is 14 amino acids long. Germline V gene lookup returns CDR1 MNHNS and CDR2 SASEGT. The CDR3 here is CASSEMTPNTEAFF. The DNA of the CDR3 is TGTGCCAGCAGTGAAATGACACCGAACACTGAAGCTTTCTTT.

This clonotype occurred a few times. The V and J genes are TRBV27 and TRBJ2-1; 11 bases are a match to TRBD2. J gave up 7 bases and V 5 bases, and 7 bases lay outside the gene matches. Germline lookup yields CDR1 MNHEY and CDR2 SMNVEV (reference sequence). The CDR3 extends over 15 amino acids. CDR3 DNA sequence: TGTGCCAGCAGTACTAGCGGGAGCCCGCCTAATGAGCAGTTCTTC. It translates to CASSTSGSPPNEQFF.

The rearrangement links TRBV5-1 to TRBJ2-1; D uncertain. V lost 0 bases to trimming and J lost 9 bases, with 16 bases between them. CDR1 and CDR2 (germline): SGHRS, YFSETQ. The CDR3 sequence is 15 residues long. The CDR3 sequence: CASSLVGLKMGEQFF. CDR3 DNA: TGCGCCAGCAGCTTGGTCGGTCTTAAGATGGGTGAGCAGTTCTTC.

The chain combines TRBV28 with TRBJ2-1; D possibly matches TRBD1 or TRBD2 (5 bases each). The germline gives CDR1 MDHEN, CDR2 SYDVKM. The germline V and J ends were trimmed by 6 bases and 11 bases, with 11 bases remaining between them. The CDR3 spans 11 residues. The CDR3 loop is CASRIGTQQFF. The DNA of the CDR3 is TGTGCCAGCAGGATCGGGACCCAGCAGTTCTTC.

This clonotype was counted only a few times. The CDR3 here is CASSRPGQGPGYTF. CDR3 coding DNA: TGTGCCAGCAGCCGCCCGGGACAGGGTCCTGGCTACACCTTC. This rearrangement joins TRBV28 to TRBJ1-2, with TRBD1 matching over 9 bases. Germline CDR1 MDHEN, CDR2 SYDVKM. J was trimmed by 7 bases and V by 6 bases; bases with no gene match: 9. The CDR3 extends over 14 amino acids.

This clonotype was counted between two and nine times. The chain has TRBV18 and TRBJ2-7; D unclear. V gave up 0 bases and J gave up 1 base, with 10 bases separating them. The CDR3 runs to 15 residues. In germline, CDR1 is KGHSH, CDR2 LQKENI. For the CDR3, the DNA is TGTGCCAGCTCACCACCGATCGGTACTTCCTACGAGCAGTACTTC. Translating gives CASSPPIGTSYEQYF.

This clonotype turned up a few times. The CDR3 is CASSPFGGGTDTQYF. DNA of the CDR3: TGTGCCAGCAGTCCTTTCGGGGGAGGGACAGATACGCAGTATTTT. The genes are TRBV28 and TRBJ2-3; 7 nucleotides line up with TRBD2. Germline CDR1 reads MDHEN; CDR2 reads SYDVKM. The CDR3 contains 15 residues. V dropped 5 bases and J dropped 3; count of bases not matched to a gene: 8. Based on the CDR3 plus reference TRBV28 and TRBJ2-3, the full variable domain is DVKVTQSSRYLVKRTGEKVFLECVQDMDHENMFWYRQDPGLGLRLIYFSYDVKMKEKGDIPEGYSVSREKKERFSLILESASTNQTSMYLCASSPFGGGTDTQYFGPGTRLTVL.

V gene TRBV7-2 combines with J gene TRBJ2-1; possible D gene TRBD2, 5 bases. V shed 1 base and J shed 8 bases, with 15 bases lying between them. This CDR3 has 15 amino acids. Looked up from germline, CDR1 is SGHTA and CDR2 is FQGNSA. This CDR3 reads CASSLVSPLAHEQFF. CDR3 coding DNA: TGTGCCAGCAGCTTAGTATCCCCGCTAGCCCATGAGCAGTTCTTC.

The chain employs TRBV6-1 and TRBJ2-5, with 8 bases aligning to TRBD2. This CDR3 is 13 amino acids long. Germline CDR1 MNHNS, CDR2 SASEGT. V dropped 11 bases and J dropped 2; count of bases not matched to a gene: 7. The CDR3 DNA reads as TGTGCCTGCAACCCTAGCGGGCAAGAGACCCAGTACTTC. Encoded protein: CACNPSGQETQYF.

This clonotype was counted ten times or more. This chain uses TRBV28 with TRBJ2-3; D unresolved. The CDR3 length is 13 residues. The V and J ends lost 7 bases and 3 bases respectively, with 11 bases between them. The germline gives CDR1 MDHEN, CDR2 SYDVKM. The CDR3 loop reads CASKWVGTDTQYF. The CDR3 nucleotides are TGTGCCAGCAAATGGGTAGGGACAGATACGCAGTATTTT.

Only a few counts were recorded for this clonotype. The chain recombines TRBV3-1 with TRBJ2-3, with 13 bases matching TRBD2. CDR3 length equals 19 residues. The trim removed 7 bases at V and 2 bases at J, leaving 15 bases unmatched. In germline, CDR1 is LGHDT, CDR2 YNNKEL (reference sequence). The CDR3 DNA is TGTGCCAGCATCCCCGGGGATCGGACTAGCGGGAGAAACACAGATACGCAGTATTTT. This encodes CASIPGDRTSGRNTDTQYF.